This TCR beta chain was sequenced in a study of PD-1 blockade in classical Hodgkin lymphoma. Noted time point: cycle 4 day 1 (C4D1), after more than five weeks of nivolumab. Every one of the patients relapsed after autologous stem cell transplantation (brentuximab vedotin exposure was variable). Purification of CD4+ T cells from thawed PBMCs was achieved by magnetic negative selection. TCRdb's copy holds only in-frame clones and misses some; the assay was immunoSEQ multiplex PCR. The sample has 25,000 to 35,000 clones; around 80% are singletons. The CDR3 runs to 14 residues. CDR1 and CDR2 (germline): SGHRS, YFSETQ. V lost 6 bases and J 1 base, leaving 13 bases between the germline ends.

The sample here was CD4+ T cells from blood, taken before the fourth cycle of nivolumab. The TCR originated in a human donor with classical Hodgkin lymphoma. The chain couples TRBV5-1 to TRBJ1-1; unclear D gene. The CDR3 is CASKDILKNTEAFF. DNA for the CDR3: TGCGCCAGCAAAGACATCTTAAAGAACACTGAAGCTTTCTTT.